This is a list of T cell receptor beta chains from one sample in a study of post-analysis software for immune sequencing data. TCRdb reprocessed the PCR reads with MiXCR, giving one entry per CDR3 protein. The data show roughly 800,000 distinct CDR3 sequences, about 45% seen once. The sample comprised blood. These receptors came from a girl aged 5-17 years with multiple sclerosis. CDR3s include the opening cysteine and the closing phenylalanine or tryptophan. A D gene is named only where the DNA matches it firmly. Clone size is shown for a subset of rows, as once, few, many or a class of expanded clone.

size: few
V: TRBV5-5
J: TRBJ1-5
D: TRBD1
CDR3: CASSSTGGAGNQPQHF
DNA: TGTGCCAGCAGCTCCACAGGGGGCGCGGGCAATCAGCCCCAGCATTTT

size: -
V: TRBV10-2
J: TRBJ2-7
D: TRBD2
CDR3: CANGLAEYEQYF
DNA: TGCGCCAACGGACTAGCGGAGTACGAGCAGTACTTC

size: -
V: TRBV20-1
J: TRBJ2-4
D: TRBD2
CDR3: CSAPELAGKNIQYF
DNA: TGCAGTGCCCCGGAGCTAGCGGGAAAAAACATTCAGTACTTC

size: few
V: TRBV10-3
J: TRBJ2-7
D: TRBD1
CDR3: CAISDWTGGDEQYF
DNA: TGTGCCATCAGTGATTGGACAGGGGGCGACGAGCAGTACTTC

size: few
V: TRBV24-1
J: TRBJ2-3
D: -
CDR3: CATSESPTDTQYF
DNA: TGTGCCACCAGTGAGAGTCCCACAGATACGCAGTATTTT

size: -
V: TRBV10-3
J: TRBJ2-3
D: -
CDR3: CAISDPGFLGLRRYF
DNA: TGTGCCATCAGTGACCCGGGGTTTTTGGGACTCCGACGGTATTTT

size: once
V: TRBV4-1
J: TRBJ2-3
D: TRBD2
CDR3: CASSQEAGASTDTQYF
DNA: TGCGCCAGCAGCCAAGAAGCGGGAGCTAGCACAGATACGCAGTATTTT

size: -
V: TRBV3-1
J: TRBJ2-7
D: -
CDR3: CASSHSIGITPYEQYF
DNA: TGTGCCAGCAGCCATTCCATCGGGATAACCCCCTACGAGCAGTACTTC

size: few
V: TRBV20-1
J: TRBJ1-5
D: -
CDR3: CSARSTHNQPQHF
DNA: TGCAGTGCGAGAAGTACTCACAATCAGCCCCAGCATTTT

size: -
V: TRBV20-1
J: TRBJ1-4
D: -
CDR3: CSARPGPNEKLFF
DNA: TGCAGTGCCCGCCCGGGCCCCAATGAAAAACTGTTTTTT

size: -
V: TRBV5-1
J: TRBJ2-1
D: -
CDR3: CASSLAQLAEQFF
DNA: TGCGCCAGCAGCTTGGCCCAGCTTGCTGAGCAGTTCTTC

size: few
V: TRBV9
J: TRBJ2-7
D: -
CDR3: CASSVGAREWYEQYF
DNA: TGTGCCAGCAGCGTAGGGGCTCGGGAGTGGTACGAGCAGTACTTC

size: few
V: TRBV18
J: TRBJ1-4
D: -
CDR3: CASSPTAEKLFF
DNA: TGTGCCAGCTCACCGACAGCAGAAAAACTGTTTTTT

size: -
V: TRBV25-1
J: TRBJ2-7
D: TRBD1
CDR3: CASSDRDRGLKQYF
DNA: TGTGCCAGCAGTGACCGGGACAGGGGCTTGAAGCAGTACTTC

size: few
V: TRBV7-2
J: TRBJ2-7
D: TRBD2
CDR3: CASGLGGVASGYEQYF
DNA: TGTGCCAGCGGACTCGGCGGAGTAGCTAGCGGGTACGAGCAGTACTTC

size: -
V: TRBV7-6
J: TRBJ2-2
D: -
CDR3: CASSLKGPRSGELFF
DNA: TGTGCCAGCAGCTTAAAAGGGCCTAGGTCCGGGGAGCTGTTTTTT

size: once
V: TRBV14
J: TRBJ1-2
D: TRBD1
CDR3: CASSQVAGTGDYGYTF
DNA: TGTGCCAGCAGCCAAGTCGCCGGGACAGGGGACTATGGCTACACCTTC